Listed below are T cell receptor beta chains from one sample, sequenced in a study of CD8 T cells in ankylosing spondylitis. TCRdb re-analysed the 5' RACE reads in MiXCR, keeping a single row per CDR3 protein. The sample holds fewer than 500,000 distinct CDR3 sequences, 20% to 25% seen once. Sequencing was performed on blood, either unsorted or a sorted T cell fraction (not recorded which). The receptors stem from a male donor with ankylosing spondylitis. Both conserved end residues are part of each CDR3. The D gene is left open where the match is weak. Size is omitted from some rows. Given values are once, few, many or a class for expanded clones.

TRBJ2-7 TRBV29-1 few - CSVRPLGAQYYEQYF TGCAGCGTGAGGCCTCTGGGGGCACAATACTACGAGCAGTACTTC
TRBJ2-1 TRBV29-1 - - CSVELPNEQFF TGCAGCGTGGAGCTTCCCAATGAGCAGTTCTTC
TRBJ2-1 TRBV7-8 - - CATTRQRDYNEQFF TGTGCCACTACCAGGCAGAGGGACTACAATGAGCAGTTCTTC
TRBJ1-1 TRBV21-1 - - CASSKTQGHTEAFF TGTGCCAGCAGCAAAACGCAGGGGCACACTGAAGCTTTCTTT
TRBJ2-1 TRBV29-1 few TRBD1 CSLLPGQGNNEQFF TGCAGCCTCCTCCCGGGACAGGGGAACAATGAGCAGTTCTTC
TRBJ2-1 TRBV4-2 few - CASSPEGVRVYNEQFF TGTGCCAGCAGCCCGGAGGGCGTACGGGTTTACAATGAGCAGTTCTTC
TRBJ2-3 TRBV12-3/TRBV12-4 - - CASSIRGSTDTQYF TGTGCCAGCAGTATCAGGGGAAGCACAGATACGCAGTATTTT
TRBJ1-1 TRBV14 many - CASSQELISTIKVF TGTGCCAGCAGCCAAGAGTTAATCTCCACCATAAAAGTCTTT
TRBJ2-7 TRBV10-3 - TRBD1 CAISESAGTGALYEQYF TGTGCCATCAGTGAGTCGGCTGGGACAGGGGCCCTCTACGAGCAGTACTTC
TRBJ2-7 TRBV2 - - CASSVDSSYEQYF TGTGCCAGCAGTGTCGACAGTTCCTACGAGCAGTACTTC
TRBJ2-1 TRBV25-1 - - CASSDWGDSYNEQFF TGTGCCAGCAGTGATTGGGGGGACTCCTACAATGAGCAGTTCTTC
TRBJ2-3 TRBV28 - - CASSFRSTDTQYF TGTGCCAGCAGTTTTCGAAGCACAGATACGCAGTATTTT
TRBJ1-2 TRBV12-3/TRBV12-4 - - CASSLAPGASGYTF TGTGCCAGCAGTTTAGCGCCGGGCGCTAGTGGCTACACCTTC
TRBJ2-1 TRBV3-1 few TRBD2 CASSQVGRAGNEQFF TGTGCCAGCAGCCAAGTCGGGAGGGCCGGTAATGAGCAGTTCTTC
TRBJ2-2 TRBV2 few - CASSELGHNTGELFF TGTGCCAGCAGTGAACTGGGACATAACACCGGGGAGCTGTTTTTT
TRBJ2-3 TRBV11-3 few - CASSSRGEGRTDTQYF TGTGCCAGCAGCTCGAGGGGAGAGGGGCGCACAGATACGCAGTATTTT
TRBJ2-3 TRBV29-1 - TRBD2 CSVEGTSPSSTQYF TGCAGCGTTGAAGGGACTAGCCCCAGTTCTACGCAGTATTTT
TRBJ2-3 TRBV7-2 few - CASSLQAGTDTQYF TGTGCCAGCAGCTTACAGGCGGGCACAGATACGCAGTATTTT
TRBJ2-7 TRBV19 - TRBD2 CASSSGLAGAHEQYF TGTGCCAGTAGTAGCGGACTAGCGGGAGCCCACGAGCAGTACTTC
TRBJ1-2 TRBV9 - TRBD1 CASSVGQGPYGYTF TGTGCCAGCAGCGTAGGACAGGGTCCCTATGGCTACACCTTC
TRBJ2-1 TRBV4-3 many TRBD2 CASSQASGRAYNEQFF TGCGCCAGCAGCCAAGCTAGCGGGAGGGCCTACAATGAGCAGTTCTTC
TRBJ2-3 TRBV7-6 few - CASSLGGTRIIDTQYF TGTGCCAGCAGCTTAGGAGGGACGAGGATTATCGATACGCAGTATTTT
TRBJ2-3 TRBV20-1 - TRBD2 CSARSLAGAGDTQYF TGCAGTGCTAGATCGTTAGCGGGAGCAGGAGATACGCAGTATTTT
TRBJ2-1 TRBV5-1 - - CASSGGPNLYNEQFF TGCGCCAGCAGCGGGGGACCTAATCTATACAATGAGCAGTTCTTC
TRBJ2-5 TRBV28 many TRBD1 CASPQGGLQETQYF TGTGCCAGCCCACAGGGGGGCTTACAAGAGACCCAGTACTTC
TRBJ2-3 TRBV7-3 few TRBD1 CASSPQPDRGSDTQYF TGTGCCAGCAGCCCTCAACCGGACAGGGGCTCAGATACGCAGTATTTT
TRBJ2-1 TRBV2 - TRBD2 CASSDATSGFYNEQFF TGTGCCAGCAGTGACGCGACTAGCGGATTCTACAATGAGCAGTTCTTC
TRBJ2-5 TRBV3-1 - - CASSPPGQQETQYF TGTGCCAGCAGCCCTCCGGGACAACAAGAGACCCAGTACTTC
TRBJ2-7 TRBV7-9 - - CASSLGWERYEQYF TGTGCCAGCAGCTTAGGTTGGGAGCGCTACGAGCAGTACTTC
TRBJ2-5 TRBV29-1 many - CSVENGLRPLQETQYF TGCAGCGTAGAAAACGGACTACGACCACTCCAAGAGACCCAGTACTTC
TRBJ2-2 TRBV5-1 few TRBD2 CASRASGTIGELFF TGCGCCAGCAGGGCTAGCGGGACTATCGGGGAGCTGTTTTTT
TRBJ2-2 TRBV7-3 - - CASSLLGRGTGELFF TGTGCCAGCAGCTTACTCGGCAGGGGCACCGGGGAGCTGTTTTTT
TRBJ1-3 TRBV2 few - CASSDLRGGNTIYF TGTGCCAGCAGTGATCTAAGGGGTGGAAACACCATATATTTT
TRBJ2-3 TRBV4-3 - - CASSQQQGRTDTQYF TGCGCCAGCAGCCAACAACAGGGTCGGACAGATACGCAGTATTTT
TRBJ2-1 TRBV9 - - CASSPRWGSVTYNEQFF TGTGCCAGCAGCCCCAGGTGGGGGAGTGTCACCTACAATGAGCAGTTCTTC
TRBJ2-3 TRBV28 few TRBD2 CASSLGSTSGSLSLDTQYF TGTGCCAGCAGTTTAGGGTCGACTAGCGGGAGTTTAAGCCTAGATACGCAGTATTTT
TRBJ2-5 TRBV5-1 - - CASSLAPMGAETQYF TGCGCCAGCAGCTTGGCACCGATGGGGGCCGAGACCCAGTACTTC
TRBJ2-1 TRBV6-1 few TRBD1 CASSEPGQGRYEQFF TGTGCCAGCAGTGAACCAGGACAGGGCAGGTATGAGCAGTTCTTC
TRBJ2-1 TRBV28 - TRBD2 CASSLAGALNEQFF TGTGCCAGCAGTTTGGCGGGAGCCCTCAATGAGCAGTTCTTC
TRBJ2-7 TRBV4-2 - - CASSQRLGRSWGEQYF TGTGCCAGCAGCCAACGGTTGGGGAGGTCCTGGGGGGAGCAGTACTTC
TRBJ2-1 TRBV3-1 - TRBD2 CASSHHTPLAGLSYNEQFF TGTGCCAGCAGCCATCATACCCCCCTAGCGGGATTATCCTACAATGAGCAGTTCTTC
TRBJ2-7 TRBV9 - TRBD1 CASSGSPAQGKQYF TGTGCCAGCAGCGGTAGCCCGGCACAGGGGAAGCAGTACTTC
TRBJ2-1 TRBV14 few - CASSHFTGWSYNEQFF TGTGCCAGCAGCCACTTTACAGGGTGGTCCTACAATGAGCAGTTCTTC
TRBJ2-1 TRBV3-1 - - CASSQQGFNEQFF TGTGCCAGCAGCCAGCAAGGTTTTAATGAGCAGTTCTTC